The sequence of this T cell receptor beta chain was determined in a study of regulatory T cells in long-lasting Graves disease. Across the whole study: Patients with persistent Graves' disease had over 5 years of antithyroid drugs and persistent TSH receptor antibodies.

Overall study findings and caveats: Patients with persistent Graves' had lower TCR diversity than newly diagnosed patients. Whereas about a thousand public clonotypes were shared by new patients, persistent patients shared more, at 2,500 to 3,500.

Germline lookup yields CDR1 SGDLS and CDR2 YYNGEE. CDR3 length: 15 residues. V was clipped by 0 bases and J by 2 bases; unmatched bases: 4. Time point of the sample: persistent/refractory GD, antithyroid drugs over 5 years with positive TRAb. PBMC-derived RNA was used for the TCR library. This clonotype has just a few counts. The target antigen is unknown. Through Arm-PCR of CDR3 regions and iRepertoire HTBI primers, TCR beta libraries were built. Each CDR3 protein gets one entry after TCRdb re-called the multiplex PCR reads with MiXCR. The sample holds about 470,000 distinct CDR3 sequences, about 22% seen once.

The source was peripheral blood mononuclear cells (PBMCs), collected when the disease was refractory, from a patient treated with antithyroid drugs. This clonotype was obtained from a female donor with Graves disease. The chain couples TRBV9 to TRBJ2-7; 8 positions match TRBD2. CDR3 protein: CASSVGIAGTYEQYF. The CDR3 DNA sequence: TGTGCCAGCAGCGTAGGGATAGCGGGAACCTACGAGCAGTACTTC.